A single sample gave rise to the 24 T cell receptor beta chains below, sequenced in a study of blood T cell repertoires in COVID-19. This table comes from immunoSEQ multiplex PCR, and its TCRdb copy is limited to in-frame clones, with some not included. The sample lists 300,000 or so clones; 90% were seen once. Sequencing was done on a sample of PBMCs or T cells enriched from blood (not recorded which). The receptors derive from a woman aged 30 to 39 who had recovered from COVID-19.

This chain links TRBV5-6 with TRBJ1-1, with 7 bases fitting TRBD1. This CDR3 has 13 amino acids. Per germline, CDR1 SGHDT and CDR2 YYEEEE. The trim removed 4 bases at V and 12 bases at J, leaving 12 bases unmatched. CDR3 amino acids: CASSPTYRGLSFF. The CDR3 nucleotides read TGTGCCAGCAGCCCTACTTACAGGGGTCTCTCTTTCTTT.

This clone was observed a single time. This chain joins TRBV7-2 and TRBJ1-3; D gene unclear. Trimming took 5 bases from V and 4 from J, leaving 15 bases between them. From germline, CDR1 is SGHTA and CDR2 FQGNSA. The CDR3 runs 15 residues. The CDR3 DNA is TGTGCCAGCAGCCCTAGCGGAGCCGGGGGAAACACCATATATTTT. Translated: CASSPSGAGGNTIYF. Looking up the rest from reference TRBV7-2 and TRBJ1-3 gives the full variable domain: GAGVSQSPSNKVTEKGKDVELRCDPISGHTALYWYRQSLGQGLEFLIYFQGNSAPDKSGLPSDRFSAERTGGSVSTLTIQRTQQEDSAVYLCASSPSGAGGNTIYFGEGSWLTVV.

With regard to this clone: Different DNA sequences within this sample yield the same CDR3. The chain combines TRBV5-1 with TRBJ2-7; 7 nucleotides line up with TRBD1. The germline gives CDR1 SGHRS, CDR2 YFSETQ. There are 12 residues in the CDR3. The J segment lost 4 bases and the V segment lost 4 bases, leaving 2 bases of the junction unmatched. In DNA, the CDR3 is TGCGCCAGCAGCACACAGGGGTACGAGCAGTACTTC. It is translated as CASSTQGYEQYF.

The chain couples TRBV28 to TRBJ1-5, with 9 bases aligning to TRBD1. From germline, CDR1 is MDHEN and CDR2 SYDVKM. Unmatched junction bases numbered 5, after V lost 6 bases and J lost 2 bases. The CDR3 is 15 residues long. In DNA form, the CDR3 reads TGTGCCAGCAGCAAGGGACAGGGCCGCAATCAGCCCCAGCATTTT. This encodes CASSKGQGRNQPQHF.

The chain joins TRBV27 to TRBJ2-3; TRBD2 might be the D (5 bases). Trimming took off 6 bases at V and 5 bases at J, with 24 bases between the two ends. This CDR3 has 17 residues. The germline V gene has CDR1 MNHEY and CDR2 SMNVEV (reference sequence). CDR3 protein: CASSQQGSPLREDTQYF. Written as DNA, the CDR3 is TGTGCCAGCAGCCAGCAAGGTTCCCCCCTCCGGGAAGATACGCAGTATTTT.

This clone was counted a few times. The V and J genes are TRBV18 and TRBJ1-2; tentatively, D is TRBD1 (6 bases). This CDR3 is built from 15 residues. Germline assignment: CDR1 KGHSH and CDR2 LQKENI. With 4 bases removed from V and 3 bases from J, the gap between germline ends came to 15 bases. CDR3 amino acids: CASSLLRDIDYGYTF. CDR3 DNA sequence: TGTGCCAGCTCACTTCTCCGGGACATCGACTATGGCTACACCTTC. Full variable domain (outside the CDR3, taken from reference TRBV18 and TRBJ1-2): NAGVMQNPRHLVRRRGQEARLRCSPMKGHSHVYWYRQLPEEGLKFMVYLQKENIIDESGMPKERFSAEFPKEGPSILRIQQVVRGDSAAYFCASSLLRDIDYGYTFGSGTRLTVV.

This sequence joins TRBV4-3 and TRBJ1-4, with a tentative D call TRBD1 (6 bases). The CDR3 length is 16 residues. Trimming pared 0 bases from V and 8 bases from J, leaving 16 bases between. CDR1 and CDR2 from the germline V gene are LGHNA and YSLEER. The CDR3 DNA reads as TGCGCCAGCAGCCAAGATACGGCAGGGGTGAGAGAAAAACTGTTTTTT. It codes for CASSQDTAGVREKLFF.

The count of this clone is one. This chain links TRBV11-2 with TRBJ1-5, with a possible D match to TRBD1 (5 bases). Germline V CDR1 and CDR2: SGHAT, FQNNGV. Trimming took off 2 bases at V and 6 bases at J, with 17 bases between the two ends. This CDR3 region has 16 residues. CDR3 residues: CASSLSGGARSQPQHF. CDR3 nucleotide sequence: TGTGCCAGCAGCTTATCGGGCGGGGCCAGGAGTCAGCCCCAGCATTTT. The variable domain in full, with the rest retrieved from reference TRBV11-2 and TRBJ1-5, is EAGVAQSPRYKIIEKRQSVAFWCNPISGHATLYWYQQILGQGPKLLIQFQNNGVVDDSQLPKDRFSAERLKGVDSTLKIQPAKLEDSAVYLCASSLSGGARSQPQHFGDGTRLSIL.

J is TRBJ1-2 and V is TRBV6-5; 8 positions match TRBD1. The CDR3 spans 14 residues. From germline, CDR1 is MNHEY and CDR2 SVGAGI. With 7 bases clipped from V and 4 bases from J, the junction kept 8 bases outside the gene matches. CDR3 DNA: TGTGCCAGCAAGGCTCTGGACAGGGCCTATGGCTACACCTTC. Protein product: CASKALDRAYGYTF.

The CDR3, as DNA: TGTGCCAGCAGCCCTTGGACAGGGGGCTTTTCGGACACCGGGGAGCTGTTTTTT. It is translated as CASSPWTGGFSDTGELFF. This chain joins TRBV27 and TRBJ2-2; 11 nucleotides match TRBD1. Germline CDR1 MNHEY, CDR2 SMNVEV (reference sequence). The CDR3 runs to 18 residues. With V trimmed by 6 bases and J by 3 bases, 12 bases remained unmatched.

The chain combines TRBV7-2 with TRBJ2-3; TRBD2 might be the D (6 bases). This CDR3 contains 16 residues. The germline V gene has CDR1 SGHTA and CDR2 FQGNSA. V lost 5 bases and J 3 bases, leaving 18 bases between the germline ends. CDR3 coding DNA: TGTGCCAGCAGCACGAGGGTCGGAGGGCCGACAGATACGCAGTATTTT. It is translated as CASSTRVGGPTDTQYF.

CDR3 loop: CASRGDRGRPYEQYF. The CDR3 coding sequence is TGTGCCAGCAGGGGGGACAGGGGGCGCCCCTACGAGCAGTACTTC. The gene calls are TRBV2 and TRBJ2-7, with 12 bases matching TRBD1. The CDR3 has 15 residues. The trim removed 6 bases at V and 2 bases at J, leaving 5 bases unmatched. CDR1 SNHLY and CDR2 FYNNEI come from the germline V gene.

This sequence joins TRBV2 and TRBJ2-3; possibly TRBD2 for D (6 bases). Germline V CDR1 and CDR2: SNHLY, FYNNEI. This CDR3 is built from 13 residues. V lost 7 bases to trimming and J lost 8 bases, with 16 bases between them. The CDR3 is CASTPAGTGTQYF. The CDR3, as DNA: TGTGCCAGCACCCCGGCGGGGACTGGTACGCAGTATTTT.

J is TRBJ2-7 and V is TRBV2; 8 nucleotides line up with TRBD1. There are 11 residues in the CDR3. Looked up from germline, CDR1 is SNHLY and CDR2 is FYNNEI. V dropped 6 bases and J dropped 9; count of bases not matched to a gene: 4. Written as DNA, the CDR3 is TGTGCCAGCAGGGCCGGGACAGGGCAGTACTTC. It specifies CASRAGTGQYF.

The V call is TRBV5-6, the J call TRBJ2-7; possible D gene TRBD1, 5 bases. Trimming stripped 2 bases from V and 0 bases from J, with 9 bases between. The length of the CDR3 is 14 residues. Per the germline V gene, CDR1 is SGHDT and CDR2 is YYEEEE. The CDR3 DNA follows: TGTGCCAGCAGCTTACAGGTTGACTCCTACGAGCAGTACTTC. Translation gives CASSLQVDSYEQYF.

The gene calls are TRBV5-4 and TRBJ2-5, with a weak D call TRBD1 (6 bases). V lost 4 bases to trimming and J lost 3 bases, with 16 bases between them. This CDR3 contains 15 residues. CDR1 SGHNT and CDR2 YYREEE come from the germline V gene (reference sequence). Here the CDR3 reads CASSELTGTKETQYF. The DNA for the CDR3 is TGTGCCAGCAGCGAACTGACCGGGACAAAAGAGACCCAGTACTTC.

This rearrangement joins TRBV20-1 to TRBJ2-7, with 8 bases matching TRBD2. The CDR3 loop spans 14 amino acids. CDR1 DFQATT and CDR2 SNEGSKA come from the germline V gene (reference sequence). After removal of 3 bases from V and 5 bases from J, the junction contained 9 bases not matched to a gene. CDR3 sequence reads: CSASGWGTSNEQYF. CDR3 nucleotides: TGCAGTGCTAGTGGGTGGGGGACTAGTAACGAGCAGTACTTC.

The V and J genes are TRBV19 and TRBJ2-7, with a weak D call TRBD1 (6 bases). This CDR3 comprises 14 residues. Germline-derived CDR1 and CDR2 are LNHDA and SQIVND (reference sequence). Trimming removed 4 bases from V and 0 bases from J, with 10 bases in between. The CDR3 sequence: CASSSQGSSYEQYF. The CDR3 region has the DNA TGTGCCAGTAGTAGTCAGGGGAGCTCCTACGAGCAGTACTTC. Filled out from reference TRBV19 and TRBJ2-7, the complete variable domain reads DGGITQSPKYLFRKEGQNVTLSCEQNLNHDAMYWYRQDPGQGLRLIYYSQIVNDFQKGDIAEGYSVSREKKESFPLTVTSAQKNPTAFYLCASSSQGSSYEQYFGPGTRLTVT.

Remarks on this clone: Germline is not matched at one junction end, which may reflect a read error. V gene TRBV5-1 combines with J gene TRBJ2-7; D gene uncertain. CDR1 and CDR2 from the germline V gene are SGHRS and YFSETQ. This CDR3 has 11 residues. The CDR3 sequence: CASSFSDEQYF. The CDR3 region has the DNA TGCGCCAGCAGTTTCTCCGACGAGCAGTACTTC.

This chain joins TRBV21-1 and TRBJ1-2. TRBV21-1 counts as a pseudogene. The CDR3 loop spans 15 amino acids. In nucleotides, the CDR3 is TGTGCCAGCTACCCGAGGCAGATCTCTAACTATGGCTACACCTTC. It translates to CASYPRQISNYGYTF.

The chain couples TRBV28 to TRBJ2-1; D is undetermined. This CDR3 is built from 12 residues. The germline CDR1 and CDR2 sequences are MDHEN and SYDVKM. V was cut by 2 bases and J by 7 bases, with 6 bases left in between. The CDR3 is CASSLPRNEQFF. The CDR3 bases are TGTGCCAGCAGTTTACCCAGGAATGAGCAGTTCTTC.

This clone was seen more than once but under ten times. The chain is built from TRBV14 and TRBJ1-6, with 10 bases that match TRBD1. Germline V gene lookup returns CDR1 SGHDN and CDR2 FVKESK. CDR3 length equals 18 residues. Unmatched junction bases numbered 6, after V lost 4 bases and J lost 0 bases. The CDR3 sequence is CASSRPRTGGSYNSPLHF. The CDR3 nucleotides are TGTGCCAGCAGCCGCCCTAGGACAGGGGGCTCCTATAATTCACCCCTCCACTTT.

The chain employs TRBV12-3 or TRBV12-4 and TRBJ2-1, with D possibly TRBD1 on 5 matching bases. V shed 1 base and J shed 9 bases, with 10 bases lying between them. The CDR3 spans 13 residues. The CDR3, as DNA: TGTGCCAGCAGTTTAGGACAGAAGCGTGAGCAGTTCTTC. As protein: CASSLGQKREQFF.

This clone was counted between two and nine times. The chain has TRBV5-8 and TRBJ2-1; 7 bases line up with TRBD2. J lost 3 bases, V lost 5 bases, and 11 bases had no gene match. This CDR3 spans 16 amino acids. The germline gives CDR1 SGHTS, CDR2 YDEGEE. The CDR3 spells CASRPASGHFYNEQFF. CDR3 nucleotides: TGTGCCAGCAGACCTGCTAGCGGCCACTTCTACAATGAGCAGTTCTTC. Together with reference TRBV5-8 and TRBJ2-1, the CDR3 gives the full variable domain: EAGVTQSPTHLIKTRGQQATLRCSPISGHTSVYWYQQALGLGLQFLLWYDEGEERNRGNFPPRFSGRQFPNYSSELNVNALELEDSALYLCASRPASGHFYNEQFFGPGTRLTVL.